The 25 T cell receptor beta chains below were found in one sample sequenced in a study of blood T cell repertoires in COVID-19. Produced via immunoSEQ multiplex PCR; TCRdb's table is partial and in-frame only. The sample records approximately 180,000 clones, under 90% being singletons. The sequencing sample was made of peripheral blood. The source is a person aged 70 to 80 with COVID-19, enrolled during active disease.

This clone was found once. The genes are TRBV30 and TRBJ2-2, with D possibly being TRBD2 (6 bases). Germline CDR1 and CDR2: GTSNPN and SVGIG (reference sequence). V was pared by 7 bases and J by 6 bases, with 15 bases between. The CDR3 totals 13 residues. CDR3 coding DNA: TGTGCCTTGCCGGGACTGAAGGCCGGGGAGCTGTTTTTT. It translates to CALPGLKAGELFF.

The rearrangement joins TRBV5-1 to TRBJ2-1; D possibly corresponds to TRBD1 (5 bases). The V gene's germline CDR1 is SGHRS and CDR2 YFSETQ. V was clipped by 2 bases and J by 10 bases, with 7 bases between them. The CDR3 runs 11 residues. The CDR3 loop reads CASSLGVEQFF. The CDR3 DNA reads as TGCGCCAGCAGCTTAGGGGTGGAGCAGTTCTTC.

The J gene is TRBJ1-4, the V gene TRBV7-9; TRBD1 might be the D (5 bases). The ends were cut back, 4 bases at V and 8 bases at J, with 20 bases in the middle. From germline, CDR1 is SEHNR and CDR2 FQNEAQ (reference sequence). The CDR3 contains 16 residues. CDR3 coding DNA: TGTGCCAGCAGCTCGCCCGCTGGGGGGGTGGGCGAAAAACTGTTTTTT. This sequence encodes CASSSPAGGVGEKLFF.

J is TRBJ1-6 and V is TRBV7-3; D is perhaps TRBD1 (6 bases). This CDR3 has 14 amino acids. Germline V gene lookup returns CDR1 SGHTA and CDR2 FQGTGA. Trimming pared 5 bases from V and 6 bases from J, leaving 11 bases between. The CDR3 spells CASSEQGGNSPLHF. Written as DNA, the CDR3 is TGTGCCAGCAGCGAACAGGGTGGTAATTCACCCCTCCACTTT.

The J gene is TRBJ2-5, the V gene TRBV10-3; D perhaps matches TRBD2 (6 bases). Deletions cut 6 bases from V and 7 bases from J, with 9 bases between. Germline V lookup: CDR1 ENHRY, CDR2 SYGVKD. CDR3 size: 11 residues. The CDR3 reads CAISEGGTQYF. The CDR3 DNA sequence: TGTGCCATCAGCGAGGGAGGGACCCAGTACTTC.

The genes are TRBV4-3 and TRBJ1-2; no firm D call. CDR3 length equals 13 residues. Germline CDR1 is LGHNA and CDR2 is YSLEER. V was clipped by 0 bases and J by 4 bases, with 6 bases between them. Written as DNA, the CDR3 is TGCGCCAGCAGCCAAGATAGTATCTATGGCTACACCTTC. Translation gives CASSQDSIYGYTF.

The chain couples TRBV6-5 to TRBJ2-7; D possibly corresponds to TRBD2 (5 bases). The CDR3 sequence is 14 residues long. The V gene lost 5 bases and the J gene lost 2 bases, with 13 bases spanning the gap. The germline V gene encodes CDR1 MNHEY and CDR2 SVGAGI. In nucleotides, the CDR3 is TGTGCCAGCAGTCCAGGAGGCCGTACCTACGAGCAGTACTTC. Its translation: CASSPGGRTYEQYF.

The genes are TRBV7-9 and TRBJ1-3; 7 bases map to TRBD1. Trimming at V came to 5 bases and at J to 1 base, leaving 2 bases not matched to a gene. CDR3 length equals 14 residues. Germline CDR1 reads SEHNR; CDR2 reads FQNEAQ (reference sequence). Here the CDR3 reads CASSTGDSGNTIYF. CDR3 nucleotides: TGTGCCAGCAGCACAGGGGATTCTGGAAACACCATATATTTT.

The V call is TRBV7-2, the J call TRBJ2-7, with TRBD2 matching 8 bases. Losses at the gene ends were 5 bases for V and 4 bases for J; bases not matched to a gene: 10. The V gene's germline CDR1 is SGHTA and CDR2 FQGNSA. CDR3 length equals 15 residues. The CDR3, as DNA: TGTGCCAGCAGCCCAGCCAGCGGGGGCCCTTACGAGCAGTACTTC. As protein: CASSPASGGPYEQYF.

The chain recombines TRBV7-2 with TRBJ2-3; the D gene is possibly TRBD2 (7 bases). From germline, CDR1 is SGHTA and CDR2 FQGNSA. The length of the CDR3 is 16 residues. Trimming took 1 base from V and 6 from J, leaving 17 bases between them. The CDR3 sequence: CASSLVGGGTADTQYF. The CDR3 DNA reads as TGTGCCAGCAGCTTAGTTGGCGGGGGCACCGCTGATACGCAGTATTTT.

The V call is TRBV29-1, the J call TRBJ2-7, with D possibly being TRBD2 (5 bases). Trimming shortened V by 5 bases and J by 0 bases, and 11 bases separated the two germline ends. Per germline, CDR1 SQVTM and CDR2 ANQGSEA. The CDR3 has 13 amino acids. The CDR3 DNA is TGCAGCGTTAGGGCGGGCGGCTCCTACGAGCAGTACTTC. Translation: CSVRAGGSYEQYF.

The chain joins TRBV5-8 to TRBJ1-2; D ambiguous. The CDR3 extends over 16 amino acids. From germline, CDR1 is SGHTS and CDR2 YDEGEE. Trimming cost V 2 bases and J 5 bases, with 19 bases left between them. CDR3 sequence (DNA): TGTGCCAGCAGCTTTTTACAGAGTTTTCCCTATTATGGCTACACCTTC. Its translation is CASSFLQSFPYYGYTF.

This chain uses TRBV18 with TRBJ2-7, with 8 nucleotides matching TRBD2. This CDR3 has 12 amino acids. The germline gives CDR1 KGHSH, CDR2 LQKENI. J gave up 3 bases and V 5 bases, and 0 bases lay outside the gene matches. CDR3 sequence (DNA): TGTGCCAGCTCAGGGACTAGCTACGAGCAGTACTTC. This translates into CASSGTSYEQYF.

This clone was observed a handful of times. Here the CDR3 DNA reads TGTGCCAGCAGCTACTCAGGGGAGGGATATGGCTACACCTTC. Encoded protein: CASSYSGEGYGYTF. The chain has TRBV7-9 and TRBJ1-2; a weak D match, TRBD1 (6 bases). The CDR3 sequence is 14 residues long. Trimming shortened V by 4 bases and J by 5 bases, and 14 bases separated the two germline ends. Per the germline V gene, CDR1 is SEHNR and CDR2 is FQNEAQ (reference sequence). Variable domain in full (rest from reference TRBV7-9 and TRBJ1-2): DTGVSQNPRHKITKRGQNVTFRCDPISEHNRLYWYRQTLGQGPEFLTYFQNEAQLEKSRLLSDRFSAERPKGSFSTLEIQRTEQGDSAMYLCASSYSGEGYGYTFGSGTRLTVV.

This sequence joins TRBV11-2 and TRBJ2-1; tentatively, D is TRBD1 (5 bases). This CDR3 has 16 amino acids. Germline CDR1 and CDR2: SGHAT and FQNNGV. The ends were cut back, 2 bases at V and 8 bases at J, with 19 bases in the middle. CDR3 DNA: TGTGCCAGCAGCTTAAATGTAGGGAATAGGGGCGATGAGCAGTTCTTC. Translation: CASSLNVGNRGDEQFF.

J is TRBJ2-1 and V is TRBV5-1; 7 nucleotides align to TRBD2. There are 12 residues in the CDR3. The V gene end was trimmed by 1 base and the J gene end by 11 bases; junction bases not matched to a gene: 3. Germline CDR1 reads SGHRS; CDR2 reads YFSETQ. CDR3 DNA: TGCGCCAGCAGCTTGTCCGGGACTAAGCAGTTCTTC. It codes for CASSLSGTKQFF.

Turning to this clone: The sample holds other DNA sequences that translate to the same CDR3. The J gene is TRBJ2-5, the V gene TRBV15; D is unresolved. Trimming left V 0 bases short and J 4 bases short, with 6 bases between. Germline lookup yields CDR1 LNHNV and CDR2 YYDKDF (reference sequence). The length of the CDR3 is 13 residues. This chain's CDR3 is CATSRDPGETQYF. The CDR3 region has the DNA TGTGCCACCAGCAGAGATCCGGGAGAGACCCAGTACTTC.

J is TRBJ2-7 and V is TRBV10-3, with 14 nucleotides matching TRBD2. The length of the CDR3 is 15 residues. CDR1 is ENHRY and CDR2 is SYGVKD in the germline V gene. J was trimmed by 3 bases and V by 4 bases; bases with no gene match: 2. The CDR3 sequence: CAISVGTSGGYEQYF. CDR3 sequence (DNA): TGTGCCATCAGTGTCGGGACTAGCGGGGGCTACGAGCAGTACTTC.

There are a few counts of this clone. The chain uses TRBV6-6 and TRBJ2-2, with a tentative D call TRBD2 (6 bases). Germline V lookup: CDR1 MNHNY, CDR2 SVGAGI (reference sequence). This CDR3 is 14 amino acids long. The CDR3 sequence: CATKEGGDTGELFF. The CDR3 nucleotides read TGTGCGACCAAGGAGGGTGGGGACACCGGGGAGCTGTTTTTT.

V usage is TRBV13 and J usage is TRBJ2-3, with 15 bases aligning to TRBD2. V was clipped by 3 bases and J by 4 bases; unmatched bases: 5. Germline V CDR1 and CDR2: PRHDT, FYEKMQ (reference sequence). This CDR3 spans 17 amino acids. The CDR3 region has the DNA TGTGCCAGCAGCTTGGGACTAGCGGGGGGCATCGCAGATACGCAGTATTTT. It encodes CASSLGLAGGIADTQYF.

This chain links TRBV27 with TRBJ1-2; D is possibly TRBD1 (6 bases). This CDR3 has 15 residues. CDR1 and CDR2 (germline): MNHEY, SMNVEV (reference sequence). Trimming took 2 bases from V and 4 from J, leaving 14 bases between them. For the CDR3, the DNA is TGTGCCAGCAGTTTAAGTTTCGGACAGAGCTATGGCTACACCTTC. The encoded protein is CASSLSFGQSYGYTF.

This chain links TRBV3-1 (or the pseudogene TRBV3-2) with TRBJ2-7; D gene unclear. Trimming pared 0 bases from V and 0 bases from J, leaving 3 bases between. This CDR3 has 13 amino acids. Per the germline V gene, CDR1 is LGHDT and CDR2 is YNNKEL (reference sequence). CDR3 nucleotide sequence: TGTGCCAGCAGCCAAGAACTCTCCTACGAGCAGTACTTC. Residues: CASSQELSYEQYF.

The V and J genes are TRBV7-8 and TRBJ1-2, with D tentatively TRBD1 (6 bases). The CDR3 has 13 residues. V lost 5 bases and J lost 4, with 11 bases in between. From germline, CDR1 is SGHVS and CDR2 FQNEAQ. The CDR3 reads CASSTTQGYGYTF. CDR3 bases: TGTGCCAGCAGCACCACACAGGGCTATGGCTACACCTTC.

V is TRBV7-9 and J is TRBJ2-7, with 7 bases matching TRBD1. V dropped 2 bases and J dropped 5; count of bases not matched to a gene: 3. Germline V CDR1 and CDR2: SEHNR, FQNEAQ (reference sequence). The CDR3 consists of 13 residues. The CDR3, as DNA: TGTGCCAGCAGCTTATGGGACAGAGACGAGCAGTACTTC. Its translation: CASSLWDRDEQYF.

V gene TRBV7-3 combines with J gene TRBJ2-2; TRBD2 aligns across 10 bases. Trimming at V came to 5 bases and at J to 3 bases, leaving 6 bases not matched to a gene. Germline-derived CDR1 and CDR2 are SGHTA and FQGTGA. The CDR3 extends over 16 amino acids. CDR3 DNA: TGTGCCAGCAGCCTCACTAGCGGGATCGACACCGGGGAGCTGTTTTTT. It yields the protein CASSLTSGIDTGELFF.